One and the same sample provided the 21 T cell receptor beta chains below, sequenced in a study of Ad26.COV2.S vaccination and SARS-CoV-2 variants (dated by TCRdb to the early 2020s). Library preparation employed the immunoSEQ multiplex PCR assay. Held by TCRdb, this immuneACCESS table contains in-frame sequences only and omits some clones. Under half of the omission traces to an unresolved V gene where checked; the cause of the rest is unknown. In all, the sample holds fewer than 600,000 clones, and 89% of those were seen once. The ten largest make up 1.5% to 2% of the sample. This specimen's treatment or condition label, interpreted: some 20 received Ad26.COV2.S at low or high dose, single or two shots; 5 received placebo; per-sample allocation not given. Repertoires of vaccine and placebo recipients were sequenced from samples taken on day 63 after the first injection. The starting material was peripheral blood, obtained in a trial of Ad26.COV2.S vaccine versus placebo. These receptors came from a person between 18 and 65 years old who received the Ad26.COV2.S COVID-19 vaccine or a placebo.

The J gene is TRBJ2-7, the V gene TRBV6-2 or TRBV6-3, with TRBD1 matching 7 bases. CDR1 and CDR2 (germline): MNHEY, SVGEGT. The CDR3 extends over 15 amino acids. V gave up 5 bases and J gave up 2 bases; unmatched junction bases: 9. DNA for the CDR3: TGTGCCAGCAGTACCCGGGACAGCGGAGCCTACGAGCAGTACTTC. This sequence encodes CASSTRDSGAYEQYF.

The table lists this clone with a count of one. The V call is TRBV6-6, the J call TRBJ1-2, with 7 bases identical to TRBD1. V lost 0 bases to trimming and J lost 7 bases; unmatched junction nucleotides: 11. The germline V gene encodes CDR1 MNHNY and CDR2 SVGAGI (reference sequence). This CDR3 is 16 amino acids long. In nucleotides, the CDR3 is TGTGCCAGCAGTTACTCGAAGGGACAGCCCACGGCTGGCTACACCTTC. It encodes CASSYSKGQPTAGYTF.

The chain carries TRBV7-3 and TRBJ2-7; 10 nucleotides agree with TRBD2. CDR1 is SGHTA and CDR2 is FQGTGA in the germline V gene. V shed 0 bases, J shed 4 bases, and the junction held 6 bases outside the gene matches. The CDR3 is made up of 16 amino acids. CDR3 region: CASSLTRASGGYEQYF. Written as DNA, the CDR3 is TGTGCCAGCAGCTTAACCCGGGCTAGCGGGGGTTACGAGCAGTACTTC.

The rearrangement links TRBV3-1 (or the pseudogene TRBV3-2) to TRBJ1-2; unclear D gene. CDR3 length: 13 amino acids. The V gene's germline CDR1 is LGHDT and CDR2 YNNKEL (reference sequence). Trimming stripped 3 bases from V and 6 bases from J, with 11 bases between. This CDR3 is CASSQIRDNGYTF. The CDR3 DNA reads TGTGCCAGCAGCCAGATTCGGGATAATGGCTACACCTTC.

The rearrangement uses TRBV7-9 and TRBJ2-7; D is possibly TRBD1 (5 bases). V lost 0 bases and J lost 4, with 10 bases in between. CDR3 size: 14 residues. Germline V gives CDR1 SEHNR, CDR2 FQNEAQ (reference sequence). In DNA, the CDR3 is TGTGCCAGCAGCTTAGCCCAGGGAAATTACGAGCAGTACTTC. Protein sequence: CASSLAQGNYEQYF.

The V and J genes are TRBV25-1 and TRBJ2-5, with TRBD1 identical over 12 bases. Germline-derived CDR1 and CDR2 are MGHDK and SYGVNS. CDR3 length: 14 amino acids. This CDR3 reads CDEGTGGRGETQYF. The CDR3 DNA is TGTGACGAAGGGACAGGGGGCCGGGGGGAGACCCAGTACTTC.

The V call is TRBV4-3, the J call TRBJ1-2, with D tentatively TRBD1 (5 bases). Trimming shortened V by 3 bases and J by 1 base, and 12 bases separated the two germline ends. CDR3 length: 15 amino acids. Germline CDR1 is LGHNA and CDR2 is YSLEER. CDR3 sequence reads: CASSHQGPNNYGYTF. The CDR3 bases are TGCGCCAGCAGCCACCAGGGACCTAATAACTATGGCTACACCTTC.

The chain has TRBV11-2 and TRBJ2-5; D uncertain. Looked up from germline, CDR1 is SGHAT and CDR2 is FQNNGV. This CDR3 spans 15 amino acids. Trimming took off 5 bases at V and 5 bases at J, with 18 bases between the two ends. The CDR3 coding sequence is TGTGCCAGCAGCCCCTCCGCGCCCCTGGGGGAGACCCAGTACTTC. It is translated as CASSPSAPLGETQYF.

The chain recombines TRBV2 with TRBJ2-4; no clear D gene. CDR1 is SNHLY, CDR2 FYNNEI, per germline. This CDR3 is built from 15 residues. The V gene lost 6 bases and the J gene lost 4 bases, with 16 bases spanning the gap. The CDR3 sequence: CASRAVGWPKNIQYF. The CDR3 DNA reads TGTGCCAGCAGGGCGGTCGGCTGGCCTAAAAACATTCAGTACTTC. Combining the CDR3 with reference TRBV2 and TRBJ2-4 gives the whole variable domain EPEVTQTPSHQVTQMGQEVILRCVPISNHLYFYWYRQILGQKVEFLVSFYNNEISEKSEIFDDQFSVERPDGSNFTLKIRSTKLEDSAMYFCASRAVGWPKNIQYFGAGTRLSVL.

The chain carries TRBV28 and TRBJ2-1, with 9 bases matching TRBD2. Germline V gives CDR1 MDHEN, CDR2 SYDVKM. The CDR3 is made up of 14 amino acids. The junction had 6 bases not matched to a gene; V was cut back by 8 bases and J by 4 bases. CDR3 nucleotide sequence: TGTGCCAGCTTTAGCGGGAGATCGTACAATGAGCAGTTCTTC. Translating gives CASFSGRSYNEQFF.

This chain uses TRBV2 with TRBJ2-7; D remains ambiguous. Germline CDR1 reads SNHLY; CDR2 reads FYNNEI. The CDR3 is 15 residues long. The V gene lost 6 bases and the J gene lost 7 bases, with 22 bases spanning the gap. CDR3 protein: CASSLPGGSQGEQYF. CDR3 DNA: TGTGCCAGCAGCCTCCCGGGTGGCTCCCAAGGAGAGCAGTACTTC.

The chain has TRBV5-1 and TRBJ2-1; D perhaps matches TRBD1 (6 bases). Germline loops: CDR1 SGHRS, CDR2 YFSETQ. The CDR3 is 14 residues long. V lost 4 bases and J lost 4, with 12 bases in between. CDR3 sequence reads: CASSPGHNYNEQFF. As DNA, the CDR3 is TGCGCCAGCAGCCCGGGACACAATTACAATGAGCAGTTCTTC.

This chain connects TRBV5-6 to TRBJ2-2, with TRBD2 identical over 12 bases. With V trimmed by 4 bases and J by 1 base, 5 bases remained unmatched. The CDR3 length is 17 residues. CDR1 and CDR2 from the germline V gene are SGHDT and YYEEEE. The CDR3 nucleotides read TGTGCCAGCAGCATACGGACTAGCGGGGTGAACACCGGGGAGCTGTTTTTT. This gives the protein CASSIRTSGVNTGELFF.

V and J are TRBV28 and TRBJ1-2; 9 bases align to TRBD1. V lost 6 bases and J lost 6; bases outside the gene matches: 11. This CDR3 is 15 amino acids long. Germline CDR1 MDHEN, CDR2 SYDVKM. The CDR3 nucleotides read TGTGCCAGCAGCAGCCCTGGGACAGGGATCAATGGCTACACCTTC. Translated, it gives CASSSPGTGINGYTF.

The V and J genes are TRBV7-2 and TRBJ2-5; a possible D gene is TRBD2 (7 bases). Per the germline V gene, CDR1 is SGHTA and CDR2 is FQGNSA. The CDR3 extends over 16 amino acids. V lost 3 bases, J lost 5 bases, and 19 bases lay in between. In DNA, the CDR3 is TGTGCCAGCAGCTTCCCAAGGGGGGGGCCTAGTGAGACCCAGTACTTC. This translates into CASSFPRGGPSETQYF.

This clone was seen more than once but under ten times. The chain is built from TRBV28 and TRBJ2-7; D is undetermined. Between the trimmed V and J ends, which lost 5 bases and 0 bases, there was a span of 17 bases. The germline V gene encodes CDR1 MDHEN and CDR2 SYDVKM. This CDR3 comprises 16 residues. This CDR3 reads CASSPDPGHSSYEQYF. The CDR3 region has the DNA TGTGCCAGCAGTCCAGATCCCGGTCACTCCTCCTACGAGCAGTACTTC. Based on the CDR3 plus reference TRBV28 and TRBJ2-7, the full variable domain is DVKVTQSSRYLVKRTGEKVFLECVQDMDHENMFWYRQDPGLGLRLIYFSYDVKMKEKGDIPEGYSVSREKKERFSLILESASTNQTSMYLCASSPDPGHSSYEQYFGPGTRLTVT.

Comment on this clone: The same CDR3 is also encoded by other DNA sequences in this sample. The chain links TRBV18 to TRBJ1-1; 8 nucleotides line up with TRBD1. Per the germline V gene, CDR1 is KGHSH and CDR2 is LQKENI. This CDR3 spans 14 amino acids. V gave up 3 bases and J gave up 4 bases; unmatched junction bases: 4. CDR3 coding DNA: TGTGCCAGCTCACCGAACAGGGGGGGCACTGAAGCTTTCTTT. This gives the protein CASSPNRGGTEAFF.

This chain links TRBV6-1 with TRBJ1-5; tentatively, D is TRBD1 (6 bases). The V end was cut by 4 bases, the J end by 0 bases, with 13 bases between. CDR3 length equals 16 residues. Germline V gives CDR1 MNHNS, CDR2 SASEGT. The chain's CDR3 is CASSARTVTSNQPQHF. In DNA form, the CDR3 reads TGTGCCAGCAGTGCCCGGACAGTGACTAGCAATCAGCCCCAGCATTTT.

The rearrangement links TRBV9 to TRBJ1-2; TRBD1 matches 7 bases. Per the germline V gene, CDR1 is SGDLS and CDR2 is YYNGEE. The CDR3 extends over 15 amino acids. The J segment lost 5 bases and the V segment lost 4 bases, leaving 11 bases of the junction unmatched. Here the CDR3 DNA reads TGTGCCAGCAGCCCGACCCCGACAGGGTTATATGGCTACACCTTC. The encoded protein is CASSPTPTGLYGYTF.

The chain combines TRBV24-1 with TRBJ2-3; 12 bases are a match to TRBD2. The CDR3 runs to 19 residues. CDR1 is KGHDR and CDR2 is SFDVKD in the germline V gene. V gave up 4 bases and J gave up 5 bases; unmatched junction bases: 15. The CDR3 loop reads CATSDPRLAGDFGGDTQYF. In nucleotides, the CDR3 is TGTGCCACCAGTGACCCTAGACTAGCGGGAGATTTCGGGGGAGATACGCAGTATTTT.

The chain has TRBV9 and TRBJ1-1; D perhaps matches TRBD1 (5 bases). Trimming stripped 0 bases from V and 2 bases from J, with 17 bases between. This CDR3 has 17 residues. Germline-derived CDR1 and CDR2 are SGDLS and YYNGEE. CDR3 sequence reads: CASSVDRGLSQNTEAFF. CDR3 in DNA: TGTGCCAGCAGCGTAGATCGGGGCCTCTCACAAAACACTGAAGCTTTCTTT.